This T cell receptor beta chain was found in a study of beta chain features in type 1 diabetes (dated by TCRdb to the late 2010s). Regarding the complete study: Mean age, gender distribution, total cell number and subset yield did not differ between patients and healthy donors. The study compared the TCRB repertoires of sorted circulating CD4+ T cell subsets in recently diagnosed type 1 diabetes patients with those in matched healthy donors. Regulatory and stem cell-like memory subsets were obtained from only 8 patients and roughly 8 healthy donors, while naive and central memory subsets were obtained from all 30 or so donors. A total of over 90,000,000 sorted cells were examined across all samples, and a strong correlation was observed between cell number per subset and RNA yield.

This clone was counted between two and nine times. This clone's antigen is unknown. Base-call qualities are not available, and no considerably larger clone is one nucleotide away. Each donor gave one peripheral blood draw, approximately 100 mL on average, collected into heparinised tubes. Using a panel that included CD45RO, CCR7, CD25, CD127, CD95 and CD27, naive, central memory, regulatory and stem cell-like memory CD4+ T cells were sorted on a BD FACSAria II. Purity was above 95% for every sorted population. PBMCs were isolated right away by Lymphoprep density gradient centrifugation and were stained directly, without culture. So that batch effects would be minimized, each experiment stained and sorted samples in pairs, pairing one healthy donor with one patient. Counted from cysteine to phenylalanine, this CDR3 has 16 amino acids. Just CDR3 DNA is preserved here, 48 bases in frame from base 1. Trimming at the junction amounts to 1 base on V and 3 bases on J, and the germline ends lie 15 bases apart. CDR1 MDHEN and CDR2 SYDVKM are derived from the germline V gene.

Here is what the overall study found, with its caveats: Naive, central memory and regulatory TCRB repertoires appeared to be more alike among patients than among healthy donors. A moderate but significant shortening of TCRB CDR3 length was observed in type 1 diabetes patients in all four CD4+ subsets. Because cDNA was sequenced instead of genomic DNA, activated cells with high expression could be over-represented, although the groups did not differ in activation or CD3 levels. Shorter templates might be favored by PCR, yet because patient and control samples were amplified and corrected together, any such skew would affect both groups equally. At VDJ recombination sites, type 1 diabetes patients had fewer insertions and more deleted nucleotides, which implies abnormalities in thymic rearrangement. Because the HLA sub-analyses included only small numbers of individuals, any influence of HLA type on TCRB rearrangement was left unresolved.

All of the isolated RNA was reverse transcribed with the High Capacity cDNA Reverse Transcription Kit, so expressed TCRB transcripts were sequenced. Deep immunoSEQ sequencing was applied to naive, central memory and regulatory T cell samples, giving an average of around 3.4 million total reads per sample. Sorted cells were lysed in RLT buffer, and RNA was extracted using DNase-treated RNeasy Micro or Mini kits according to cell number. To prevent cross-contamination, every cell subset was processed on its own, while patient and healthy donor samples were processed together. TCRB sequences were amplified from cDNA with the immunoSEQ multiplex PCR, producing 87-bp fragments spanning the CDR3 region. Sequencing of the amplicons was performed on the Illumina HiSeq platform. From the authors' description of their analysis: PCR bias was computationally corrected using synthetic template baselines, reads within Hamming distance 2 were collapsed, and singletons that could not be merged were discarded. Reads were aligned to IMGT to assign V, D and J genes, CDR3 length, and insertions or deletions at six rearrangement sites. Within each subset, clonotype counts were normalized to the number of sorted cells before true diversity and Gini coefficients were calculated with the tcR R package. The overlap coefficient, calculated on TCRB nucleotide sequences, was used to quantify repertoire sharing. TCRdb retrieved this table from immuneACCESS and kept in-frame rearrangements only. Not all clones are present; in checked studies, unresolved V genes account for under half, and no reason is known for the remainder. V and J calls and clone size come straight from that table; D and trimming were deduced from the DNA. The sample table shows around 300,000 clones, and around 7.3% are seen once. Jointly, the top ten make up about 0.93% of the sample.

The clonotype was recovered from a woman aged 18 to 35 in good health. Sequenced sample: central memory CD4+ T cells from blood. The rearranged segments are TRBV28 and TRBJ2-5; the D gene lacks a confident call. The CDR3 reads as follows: CASSLFSRRSEETQYF. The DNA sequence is TGTGCCAGCAGTTTATTTTCGCGACGTTCAGAAGAGACCCAGTACTTC.